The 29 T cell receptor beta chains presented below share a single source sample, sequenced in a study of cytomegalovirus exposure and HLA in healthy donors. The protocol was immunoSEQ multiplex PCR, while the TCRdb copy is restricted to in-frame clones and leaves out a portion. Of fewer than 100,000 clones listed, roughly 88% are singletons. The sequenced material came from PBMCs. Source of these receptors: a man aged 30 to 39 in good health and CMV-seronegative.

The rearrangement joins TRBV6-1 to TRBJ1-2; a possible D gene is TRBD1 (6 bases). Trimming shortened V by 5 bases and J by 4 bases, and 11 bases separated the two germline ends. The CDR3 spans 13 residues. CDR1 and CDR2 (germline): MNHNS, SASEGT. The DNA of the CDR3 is TGTGCCAGCAGTATTGACAGGTCCTATGGCTACACCTTC. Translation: CASSIDRSYGYTF.

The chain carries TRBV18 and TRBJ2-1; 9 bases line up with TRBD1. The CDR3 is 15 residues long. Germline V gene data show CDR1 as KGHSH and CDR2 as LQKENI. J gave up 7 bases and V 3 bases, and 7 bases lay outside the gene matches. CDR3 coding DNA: TGTGCCAGCTCACCGGGACAGGGAATGAGGAATGAGCAGTTCTTC. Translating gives CASSPGQGMRNEQFF.

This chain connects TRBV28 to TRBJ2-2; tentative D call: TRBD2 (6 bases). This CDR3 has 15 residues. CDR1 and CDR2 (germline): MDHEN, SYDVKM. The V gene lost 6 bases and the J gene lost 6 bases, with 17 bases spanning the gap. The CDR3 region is CASSLNGGSSGELFF. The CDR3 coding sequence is TGTGCCAGCAGCCTAAATGGGGGGTCCTCCGGGGAGCTGTTTTTT.

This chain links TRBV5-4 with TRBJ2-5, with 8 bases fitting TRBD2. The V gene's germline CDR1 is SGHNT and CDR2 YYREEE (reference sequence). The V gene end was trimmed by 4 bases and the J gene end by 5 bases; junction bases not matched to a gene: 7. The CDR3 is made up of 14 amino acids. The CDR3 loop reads CASSPGGDRETQYF. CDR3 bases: TGTGCCAGCAGCCCCGGGGGGGACCGGGAGACCCAGTACTTC.

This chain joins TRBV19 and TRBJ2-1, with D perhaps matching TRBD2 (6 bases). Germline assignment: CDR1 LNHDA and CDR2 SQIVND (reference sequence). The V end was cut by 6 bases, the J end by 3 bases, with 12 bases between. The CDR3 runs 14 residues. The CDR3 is CASRGAGFYNEQFF. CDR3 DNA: TGTGCCAGTAGAGGAGCGGGCTTCTACAATGAGCAGTTCTTC.

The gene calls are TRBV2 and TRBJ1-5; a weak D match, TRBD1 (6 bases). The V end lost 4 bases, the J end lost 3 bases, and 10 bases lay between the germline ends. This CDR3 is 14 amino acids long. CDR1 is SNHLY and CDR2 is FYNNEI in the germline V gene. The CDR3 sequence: CASSADRHNQPQHF. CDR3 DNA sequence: TGTGCCAGCAGTGCCGACAGGCACAATCAGCCCCAGCATTTT.

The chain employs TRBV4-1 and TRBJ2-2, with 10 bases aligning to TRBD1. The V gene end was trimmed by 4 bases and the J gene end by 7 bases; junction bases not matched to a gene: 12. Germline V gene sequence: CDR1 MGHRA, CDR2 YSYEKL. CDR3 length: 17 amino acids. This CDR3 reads CASSPSGGQGSGGELFF. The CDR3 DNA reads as TGCGCCAGCAGCCCAAGTGGGGGACAGGGGTCCGGCGGGGAGCTGTTTTTT.

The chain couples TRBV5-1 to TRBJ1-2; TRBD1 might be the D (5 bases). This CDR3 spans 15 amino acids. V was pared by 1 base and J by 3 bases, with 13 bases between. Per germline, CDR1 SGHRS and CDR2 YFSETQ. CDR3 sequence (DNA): TGCGCCAGCAGCTTGAAGGGAGGGACCCACTATGGCTACACCTTC. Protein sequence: CASSLKGGTHYGYTF.

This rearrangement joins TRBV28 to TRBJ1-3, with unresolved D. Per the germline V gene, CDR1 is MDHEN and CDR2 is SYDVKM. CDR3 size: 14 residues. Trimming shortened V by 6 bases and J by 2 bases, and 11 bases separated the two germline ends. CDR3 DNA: TGTGCCAGCAGCCCAGGAGGAACTGGAAACACCATATATTTT. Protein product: CASSPGGTGNTIYF.

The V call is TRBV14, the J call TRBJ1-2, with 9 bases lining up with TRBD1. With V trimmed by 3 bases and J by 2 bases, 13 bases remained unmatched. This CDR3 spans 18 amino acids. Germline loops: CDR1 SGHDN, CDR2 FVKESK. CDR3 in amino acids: CASSQLETGGLSNYGYTF. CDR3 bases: TGTGCCAGCAGCCAGTTAGAGACAGGGGGTTTATCCAACTATGGCTACACCTTC.

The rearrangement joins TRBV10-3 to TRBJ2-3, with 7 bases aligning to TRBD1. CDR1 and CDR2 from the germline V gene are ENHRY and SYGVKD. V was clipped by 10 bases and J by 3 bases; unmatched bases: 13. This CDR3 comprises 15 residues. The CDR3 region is CATTPGQGDTDTQYF. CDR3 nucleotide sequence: TGTGCCACTACACCGGGGCAGGGGGATACAGATACGCAGTATTTT.

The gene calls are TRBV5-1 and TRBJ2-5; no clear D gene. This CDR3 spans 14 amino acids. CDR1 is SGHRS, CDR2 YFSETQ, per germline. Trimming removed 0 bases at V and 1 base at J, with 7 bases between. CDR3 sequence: CASSLALRQETQYF. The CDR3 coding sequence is TGCGCCAGCAGCTTGGCCCTCCGCCAAGAGACCCAGTACTTC.

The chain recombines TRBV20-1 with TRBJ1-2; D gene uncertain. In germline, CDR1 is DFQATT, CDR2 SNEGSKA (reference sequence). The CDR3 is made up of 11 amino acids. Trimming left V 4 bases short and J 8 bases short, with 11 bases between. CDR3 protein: CSATDTGGYTF. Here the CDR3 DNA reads TGCAGTGCTACAGACACGGGGGGCTACACCTTC.

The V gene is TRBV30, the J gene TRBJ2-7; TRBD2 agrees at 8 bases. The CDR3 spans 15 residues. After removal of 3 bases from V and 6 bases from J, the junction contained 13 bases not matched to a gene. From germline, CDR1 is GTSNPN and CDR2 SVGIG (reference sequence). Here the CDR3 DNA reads TGTGCCTGGAGAGCCAGCGGGAGAGGGTCCGCCGAGCAGTACTTC. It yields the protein CAWRASGRGSAEQYF.

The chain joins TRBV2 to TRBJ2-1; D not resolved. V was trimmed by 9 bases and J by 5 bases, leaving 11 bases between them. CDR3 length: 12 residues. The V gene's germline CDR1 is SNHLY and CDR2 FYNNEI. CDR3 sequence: CARQAWDNEQFF. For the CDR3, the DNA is TGTGCCAGGCAGGCTTGGGACAATGAGCAGTTCTTC. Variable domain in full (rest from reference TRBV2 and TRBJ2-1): EPEVTQTPSHQVTQMGQEVILRCVPISNHLYFYWYRQILGQKVEFLVSFYNNEISEKSEIFDDQFSVERPDGSNFTLKIRSTKLEDSAMYFCARQAWDNEQFFGPGTRLTVL.

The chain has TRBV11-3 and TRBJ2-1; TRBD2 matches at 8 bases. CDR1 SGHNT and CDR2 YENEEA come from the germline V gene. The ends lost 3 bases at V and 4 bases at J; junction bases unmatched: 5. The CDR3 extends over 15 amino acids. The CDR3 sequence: CASSLRLATYNEQFF. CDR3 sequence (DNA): TGTGCCAGCAGCTTGAGACTAGCGACTTACAATGAGCAGTTCTTC.

Here the CDR3 DNA reads TGCGCCAGCAGCTTGGCCGGTGATGAGCAGTTCTTC. Protein sequence: CASSLAGDEQFF. V and J are TRBV5-1 and TRBJ2-1; no clear D. The CDR3 extends over 12 amino acids. V lost 0 bases to trimming and J lost 8 bases, with 6 bases between them. Germline V gene lookup returns CDR1 SGHRS and CDR2 YFSETQ.

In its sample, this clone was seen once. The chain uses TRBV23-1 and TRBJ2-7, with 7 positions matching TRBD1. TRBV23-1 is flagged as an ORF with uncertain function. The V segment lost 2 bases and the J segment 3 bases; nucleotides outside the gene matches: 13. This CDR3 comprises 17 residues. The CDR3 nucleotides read TGCGCCAGCAGTCAAGGGTTCTTTCCGGGACAGCGCTACGAGCAGTACTTC. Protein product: CASSQGFFPGQRYEQYF.

The DNA of the CDR3 is TGTGCCAGCAGTTTTCCCTTAGACGCAGGCTCCTACGAGCAGTACTTC. It encodes CASSFPLDAGSYEQYF. This sequence joins TRBV28 and TRBJ2-7; D is undetermined. Germline V gives CDR1 MDHEN, CDR2 SYDVKM. The ends were cut back, 3 bases at V and 0 bases at J, with 15 bases in the middle. The CDR3 is made up of 16 amino acids.

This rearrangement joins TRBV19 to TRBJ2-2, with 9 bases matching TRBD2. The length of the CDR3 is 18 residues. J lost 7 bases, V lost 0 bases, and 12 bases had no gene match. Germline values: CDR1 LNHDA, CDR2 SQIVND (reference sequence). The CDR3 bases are TGTGCCAGTAGTATAGATCACGGCGCTAGCGGGAACGACGGGGAGCTGTTTTTT. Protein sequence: CASSIDHGASGNDGELFF.

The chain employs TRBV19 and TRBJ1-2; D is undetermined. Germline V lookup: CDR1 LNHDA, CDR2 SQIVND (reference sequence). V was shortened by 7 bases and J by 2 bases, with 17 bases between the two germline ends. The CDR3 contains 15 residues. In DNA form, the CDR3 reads TGTGCCAGTAACGCGCAGTGGCAGGTGAACTATGGCTACACCTTC. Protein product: CASNAQWQVNYGYTF.

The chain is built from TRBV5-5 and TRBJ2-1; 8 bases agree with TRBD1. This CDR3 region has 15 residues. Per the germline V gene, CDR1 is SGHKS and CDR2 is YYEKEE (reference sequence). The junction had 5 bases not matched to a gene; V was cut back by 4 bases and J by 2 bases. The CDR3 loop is CASSAGTGPYNEQFF. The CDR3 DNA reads TGTGCCAGCAGCGCCGGGACAGGCCCCTACAATGAGCAGTTCTTC.

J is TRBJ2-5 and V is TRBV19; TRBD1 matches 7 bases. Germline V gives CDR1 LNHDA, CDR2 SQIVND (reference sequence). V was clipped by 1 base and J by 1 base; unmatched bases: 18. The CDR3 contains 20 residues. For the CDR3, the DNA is TGTGCCAGTAGTATAGTCACCTTCGCTGGGGACAGCGACCTCCAAGAGACCCAGTACTTC. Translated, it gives CASSIVTFAGDSDLQETQYF.

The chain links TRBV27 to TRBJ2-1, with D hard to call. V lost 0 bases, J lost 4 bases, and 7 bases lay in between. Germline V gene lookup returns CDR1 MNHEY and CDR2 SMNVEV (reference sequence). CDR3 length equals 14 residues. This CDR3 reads CASSLSAEYNEQFF. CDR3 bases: TGTGCCAGCAGTTTATCGGCAGAATACAATGAGCAGTTCTTC.

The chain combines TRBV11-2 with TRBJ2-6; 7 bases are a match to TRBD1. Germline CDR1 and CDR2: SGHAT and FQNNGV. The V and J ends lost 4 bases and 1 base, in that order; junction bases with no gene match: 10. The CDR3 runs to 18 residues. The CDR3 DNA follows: TGTGCCAGCAGCTCCCGGGACAGCTTACCTTCTGGGGCCAACGTCCTGACTTTC. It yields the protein CASSSRDSLPSGANVLTF.

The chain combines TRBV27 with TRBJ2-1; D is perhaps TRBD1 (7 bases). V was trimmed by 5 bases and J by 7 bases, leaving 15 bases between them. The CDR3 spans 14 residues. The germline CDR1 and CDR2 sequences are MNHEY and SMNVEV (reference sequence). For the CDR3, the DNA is TGTGCCAGCAGTATCAGGGGGGCGTTTAATGAGCAGTTCTTC. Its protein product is CASSIRGAFNEQFF.

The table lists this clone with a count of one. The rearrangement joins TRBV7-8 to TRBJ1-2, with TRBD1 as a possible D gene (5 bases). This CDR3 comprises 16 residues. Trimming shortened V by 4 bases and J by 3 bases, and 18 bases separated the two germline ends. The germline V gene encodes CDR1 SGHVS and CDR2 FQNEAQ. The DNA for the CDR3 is TGTGCCAGCAGCTCCAAGTGGCGGGGGGTCGACTATGGCTACACCTTC. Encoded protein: CASSSKWRGVDYGYTF.

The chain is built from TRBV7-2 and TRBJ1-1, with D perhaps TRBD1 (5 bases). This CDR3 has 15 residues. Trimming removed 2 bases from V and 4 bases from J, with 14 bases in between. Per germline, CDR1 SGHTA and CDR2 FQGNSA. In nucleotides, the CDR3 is TGTGCCAGCAGCTTATCGGCAGGGCGGTCCACTGAAGCTTTCTTT. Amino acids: CASSLSAGRSTEAFF.

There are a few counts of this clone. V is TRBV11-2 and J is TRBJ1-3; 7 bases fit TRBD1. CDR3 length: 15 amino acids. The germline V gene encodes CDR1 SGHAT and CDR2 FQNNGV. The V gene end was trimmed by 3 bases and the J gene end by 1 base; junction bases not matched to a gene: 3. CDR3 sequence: CASSFRQGSGNTIYF. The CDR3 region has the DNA TGTGCCAGCAGCTTTAGACAGGGATCTGGAAACACCATATATTTT.